Below are 26 T cell receptor beta chains sequenced from a single sample in a study of blood T cell repertoires in COVID-19. Here immunoSEQ multiplex PCR was the method, and the copy in TCRdb shows in-frame clones only, minus some. The data contain about 130,000 clones, 80% to 85% of them seen just once; the ten biggest clones take up roughly an eighth. The sequenced sample was peripheral blood. The receptors derive from a young woman who had recovered from COVID-19.

This chain joins TRBV10-3 and TRBJ2-7; possible D gene TRBD1, 5 bases. V was pared by 0 bases and J by 0 bases, with 9 bases between. This CDR3 contains 15 residues. CDR1 ENHRY and CDR2 SYGVKD come from the germline V gene. The CDR3 DNA reads as TGTGCCATCAGTGAGTCGTGGGGCAGCTCCTACGAGCAGTACTTC. Translating it yields CAISESWGSSYEQYF.

The V gene is TRBV2, the J gene TRBJ2-1; tentative D call: TRBD2 (6 bases). The germline gives CDR1 SNHLY, CDR2 FYNNEI. Between the trimmed V and J ends, which lost 7 bases and 2 bases, there was a span of 9 bases. The CDR3 is 13 residues long. For the CDR3, the DNA is TGTGCCAGCATCGGGGGTACCTACAATGAGCAGTTCTTC. This encodes CASIGGTYNEQFF.

V is TRBV20-1 and J is TRBJ2-2, with D perhaps matching TRBD2 (5 bases). Germline V gene sequence: CDR1 DFQATT, CDR2 SNEGSKA (reference sequence). CDR3 length: 11 residues. V lost 3 bases and J lost 6, with 5 bases in between. CDR3 sequence reads: CSASGAGELFF. In DNA, the CDR3 is TGCAGTGCTAGCGGGGCCGGGGAGCTGTTTTTT.

The V and J genes are TRBV27 and TRBJ2-3; D might be TRBD1 (6 bases). V was pared by 3 bases and J by 0 bases, with 10 bases between. Germline-derived CDR1 and CDR2 are MNHEY and SMNVEV (reference sequence). The CDR3 sequence is 15 residues long. The CDR3: CASSFYRESTDTQYF. Here the CDR3 DNA reads TGTGCCAGCAGTTTTTACAGGGAGAGCACAGATACGCAGTATTTT.

V is TRBV6-1 and J is TRBJ2-1, with D perhaps TRBD1 (5 bases). Germline V gives CDR1 MNHNS, CDR2 SASEGT. V dropped 3 bases and J dropped 6 bases, with 6 bases sitting between them. The CDR3 is made up of 12 amino acids. For the CDR3, the DNA is TGTGCCAGCAGTGAGGGGCTCAATGAGCAGTTCTTC. It yields the protein CASSEGLNEQFF.

The chain uses TRBV10-3 and TRBJ2-3; TRBD1 aligns across 7 bases. With 2 bases clipped from V and 3 bases from J, the junction kept 5 bases outside the gene matches. The CDR3 is 15 residues long. The germline V gene encodes CDR1 ENHRY and CDR2 SYGVKD. CDR3 region: CAISEDRAGTDTQYF. Written as DNA, the CDR3 is TGTGCCATCAGTGAGGACAGGGCTGGGACAGATACGCAGTATTTT.

In its sample, this clone ranks as large. The CDR3 nucleotides are TGTGCCACCAGTGATTACGAACAGAGTAGCAATCAGCCCCAGCATTTT. Residues: CATSDYEQSSNQPQHF. The chain links TRBV24-1 to TRBJ1-5; D gene uncertain. CDR3 length equals 16 residues. Trimming pared 2 bases from V and 0 bases from J, leaving 10 bases between. Germline V CDR1 and CDR2: KGHDR, SFDVKD.

J is TRBJ2-3 and V is TRBV27; the D is unclear. Germline V gives CDR1 MNHEY, CDR2 SMNVEV (reference sequence). The CDR3 is 14 residues long. V was trimmed by 2 bases and J by 1 base, leaving 7 bases between them. CDR3 residues: CASSLVIRTDTQYF. Here the CDR3 DNA reads TGTGCCAGCAGTTTAGTCATCCGCACAGATACGCAGTATTTT.

The V gene is TRBV7-3, the J gene TRBJ1-1; 8 positions match TRBD1. In germline, CDR1 is SGHTA, CDR2 FQGTGA. V shed 4 bases, J shed 5 bases, and the junction held 3 bases outside the gene matches. The CDR3 contains 13 residues. The CDR3 reads CASSSRQGTEAFF. The CDR3 DNA follows: TGTGCCAGCAGCTCGAGACAGGGGACTGAAGCTTTCTTT.

This clone was detected only once. The chain uses TRBV9 and TRBJ2-7, with D perhaps TRBD2 (6 bases). The CDR3 runs 14 residues. Deletions cut 0 bases from V and 3 bases from J, with 10 bases between. Germline lookup yields CDR1 SGDLS and CDR2 YYNGEE. The CDR3 DNA reads TGTGCCAGCAGCGTAGACGGGAGTTTCTACGAGCAGTACTTC. Residues: CASSVDGSFYEQYF.

The CDR3 spells CASSLAGGKETQYF. CDR3 coding DNA: TGTGCCAGCAGCCTAGCGGGGGGGAAGGAGACCCAGTACTTC. The chain uses TRBV11-2 and TRBJ2-5, with 12 bases aligning to TRBD2. With 5 bases clipped from V and 5 bases from J, the junction kept 3 bases outside the gene matches. Per germline, CDR1 SGHAT and CDR2 FQNNGV. The CDR3 covers 14 residues.

This clone occurred many times. The chain carries TRBV2 and TRBJ2-7, with a weak D call TRBD2 (6 bases). V lost 3 bases to trimming and J lost 4 bases, with 16 bases between them. Germline CDR1 and CDR2: SNHLY and FYNNEI. The CDR3 consists of 15 residues. The CDR3: CASSDSFGGLYEQYF. CDR3 nucleotides: TGTGCCAGCAGTGATAGCTTCGGGGGTTTATACGAGCAGTACTTC.

The CDR3 nucleotides read TGTGCCAGCAGCTTTGCAACTAGCGCCACCGGGGAGCTGTTTTTT. It yields the protein CASSFATSATGELFF. The rearrangement joins TRBV7-9 to TRBJ2-2; 7 bases are a match to TRBD2. V was pared by 3 bases and J by 4 bases, with 5 bases of the junction left unmatched. Germline V gives CDR1 SEHNR, CDR2 FQNEAQ (reference sequence). This CDR3 spans 15 amino acids.

V and J are TRBV6-5 and TRBJ1-1, with a weak D call TRBD1 (5 bases). The CDR3 has 14 residues. The germline V and J ends were trimmed by 10 bases and 1 base, with 16 bases remaining between them. Per germline, CDR1 MNHEY and CDR2 SVGAGI. The CDR3 sequence is CATTNGHPNTEAFF. The CDR3 region has the DNA TGTGCCACCACCAACGGACACCCGAACACTGAAGCTTTCTTT.

V usage is TRBV5-6 and J usage is TRBJ2-7, with 10 bases matching TRBD1. V gave up 3 bases and J gave up 1 base; unmatched junction bases: 10. The CDR3 extends over 17 amino acids. Germline CDR1 reads SGHDT; CDR2 reads YYEEEE. The CDR3 nucleotides read TGTGCCAGCAGCTCCACCGGGACAGGGGTATTATCCTACGAGCAGTACTTC. Translating gives CASSSTGTGVLSYEQYF.

The CDR3: CASSLSHSEQYF. CDR3 in DNA: TGTGCCAGCAGTTTGAGTCATAGCGAGCAGTACTTC. The V call is TRBV6-2 or TRBV6-3, the J call TRBJ2-7; no reliable D call. Germline lookup yields CDR1 MNHEY and CDR2 SVGEGT. V lost 4 bases and J 6 bases, leaving 10 bases between the germline ends. CDR3 length equals 12 residues.

The gene calls are TRBV2 and TRBJ2-5; D gene unclear. This CDR3 region has 13 residues. Trimming took 4 bases from V and 5 from J, leaving 11 bases between them. Per germline, CDR1 SNHLY and CDR2 FYNNEI. The CDR3 protein is CASSGLVIETQYF. CDR3 nucleotide sequence: TGTGCCAGCAGTGGACTTGTTATTGAGACCCAGTACTTC.

The rearrangement joins TRBV5-1 to TRBJ2-1, with TRBD2 matching 15 bases. Germline lookup yields CDR1 SGHRS and CDR2 YFSETQ. J was trimmed by 8 bases and V by 3 bases; bases with no gene match: 6. CDR3 size: 16 residues. The CDR3 DNA is TGCGCCAGCAGCTCGTCGGGACTAGCGGGGGGTCATGAGCAGTTCTTC. It codes for CASSSSGLAGGHEQFF.

The J gene is TRBJ2-7, the V gene TRBV4-1; weak D call: TRBD2 (7 bases). CDR3 length: 16 amino acids. Germline CDR1 MGHRA, CDR2 YSYEKL. The V gene lost 1 base and the J gene lost 3 bases, with 16 bases spanning the gap. CDR3 residues: CASSQGGPGGVYEQYF. CDR3 bases: TGCGCCAGCAGCCAAGGGGGGCCGGGGGGAGTCTACGAGCAGTACTTC.

The chain carries TRBV5-1 and TRBJ2-7, with 10 bases that match TRBD2. This CDR3 spans 16 amino acids. Trimming at V came to 1 base and at J to 4 bases, leaving 8 bases not matched to a gene. Germline CDR1 is SGHRS and CDR2 is YFSETQ. The CDR3 loop is CASSLMVGLAAYEQYF. CDR3 in DNA: TGCGCCAGCAGCTTGATGGTAGGACTAGCGGCATACGAGCAGTACTTC.

The chain joins TRBV20-1 to TRBJ2-5; the D gene is possibly TRBD2 (5 bases). The CDR3 consists of 10 residues. In germline, CDR1 is DFQATT, CDR2 SNEGSKA (reference sequence). Trimming stripped 5 bases from V and 4 bases from J, with 5 bases between. CDR3 sequence: CSARGETQYF. CDR3 bases: TGCAGTGCTCGGGGAGAGACCCAGTACTTC.

The chain employs TRBV3-1 (or the pseudogene TRBV3-2) and TRBJ1-2; possible D gene TRBD1, 6 bases. This CDR3 spans 17 amino acids. Trimming removed 0 bases from V and 2 bases from J, with 16 bases in between. Germline V gives CDR1 LGHDT, CDR2 YNNKEL (reference sequence). The CDR3 coding sequence is TGTGCCAGCAGCCAAGATCGGGGGGGCAAGACGAACTATGGCTACACCTTC. Translation gives CASSQDRGGKTNYGYTF.

V and J are TRBV5-1 and TRBJ1-1; 7 nucleotides match TRBD1. V lost 6 bases, J lost 5 bases, and 13 bases stayed unmatched. Germline V lookup: CDR1 SGHRS, CDR2 YFSETQ. The CDR3 has 15 amino acids. The CDR3 reads CASTSEGAWETEAFF. In nucleotides, the CDR3 is TGCGCCAGCACCTCAGAGGGGGCATGGGAAACTGAAGCTTTCTTT. The full variable domain, in which reference TRBV5-1 and TRBJ1-1 provide the parts outside the CDR3, is KAGVTQTPRYLIKTRGQQVTLSCSPISGHRSVSWYQQTPGQGLQFLFEYFSETQRNKGNFPGRFSGRQFSNSRSEMNVSTLELGDSALYLCASTSEGAWETEAFFGQGTRLTVV.

The chain employs TRBV2 and TRBJ2-6, with a possible D match to TRBD2 (6 bases). The V gene's germline CDR1 is SNHLY and CDR2 FYNNEI. Trimming cost V 9 bases and J 1 base, with 10 bases left between them. The CDR3 has 14 residues. CDR3 nucleotide sequence: TGTGCCAGTATGGGGGGATCTGGGGCCAACGTCCTGACTTTC. It translates to CASMGGSGANVLTF.

CDR3 loop: CASSEQGHEQYF. CDR3 sequence (DNA): TGTGCCAGCAGTGAACAGGGGCACGAGCAGTACTTC. J is TRBJ2-7 and V is TRBV6-1; tentative D call: TRBD1 (6 bases). CDR1 is MNHNS and CDR2 is SASEGT in the germline V gene. The CDR3 length is 12 residues. Trimming shortened V by 2 bases and J by 5 bases, and 7 bases separated the two germline ends.

The chain is built from TRBV6-5 and TRBJ2-3; 10 nucleotides line up with TRBD2. CDR1 and CDR2 (germline): MNHEY, SVGAGI. Trimming at V came to 6 bases and at J to 0 bases, leaving 0 bases not matched to a gene. The CDR3 is 14 amino acids. Here the CDR3 reads CASRLAGSTDTQYF. In DNA, the CDR3 is TGTGCCAGCAGACTAGCGGGGAGCACAGATACGCAGTATTTT.